This section outlines one T cell receptor beta chain sequence together with its context. No antigen is known for it. Genomic DNA served as template for TCR beta VDJ and CDR3 profiling. TCRdb re-called the reads with MiXCR, one entry per CDR3 protein. The sample contains about 210,000 distinct CDR3 sequences, over 60% of which appear only once. The data are from a study of CD8+CD57+ T cells in acquired aplastic anemia. Overall study findings and caveats: Fewer than 30 CD8+ CDR3 sequences were shared between patients and controls.

Trimming cost V 0 bases and J 6 bases, with 13 bases left between them. This CDR3 has 15 amino acids. The germline V gene has CDR1 LGHNA and CDR2 YSLEER. The chain couples TRBV4-3 to TRBJ2-3; D remains ambiguous. The sample consisted of sorted CD4+, CD8+, or CD8+CD57+ T cells (not recorded which) from PBMCs. The receptor's source is a human donor in good health. As DNA, the CDR3 is TGCGCCAGCAGCCAAGATAGGCTAGAAGTGGATACGCAGTATTTT. Encoded protein: CASSQDRLEVDTQYF.